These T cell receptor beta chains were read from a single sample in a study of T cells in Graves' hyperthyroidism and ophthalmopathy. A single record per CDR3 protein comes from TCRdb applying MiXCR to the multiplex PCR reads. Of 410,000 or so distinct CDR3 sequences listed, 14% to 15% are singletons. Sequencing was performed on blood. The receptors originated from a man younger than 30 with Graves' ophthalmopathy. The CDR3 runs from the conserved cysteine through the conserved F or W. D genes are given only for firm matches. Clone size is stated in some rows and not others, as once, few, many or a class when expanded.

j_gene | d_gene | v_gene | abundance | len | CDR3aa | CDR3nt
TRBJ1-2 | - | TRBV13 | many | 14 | CASSLVGMAYGYTF | TGTGCCAGCAGCTTAGTAGGGATGGCCTATGGCTACACCTTC
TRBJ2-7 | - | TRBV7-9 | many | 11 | CASSPGTPQYF | TGTGCCAGCAGCCCCGGGACACCGCAGTACTTC
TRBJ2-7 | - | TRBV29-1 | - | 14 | CSVEEGRLGYEQYF | TGCAGCGTTGAAGAAGGCAGGCTGGGCTACGAGCAGTACTTC
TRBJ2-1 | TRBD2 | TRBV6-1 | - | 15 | CASSTSESSYNEQFF | TGTGCCAGCAGCACTAGCGAGAGCTCCTACAATGAGCAGTTCTTC
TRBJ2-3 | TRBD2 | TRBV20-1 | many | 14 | CSAQAGGPADTQYF | TGCAGTGCGCAAGCGGGGGGGCCAGCAGATACGCAGTATTTT
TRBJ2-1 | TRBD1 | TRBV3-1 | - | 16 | CASSQGRDRAYNGQFF | TGTGCCAGCAGCCAGGGCCGGGACAGGGCCTACAATGGGCAGTTCTTC
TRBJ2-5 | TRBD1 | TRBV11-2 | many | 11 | CASSDRALGYF | TGTGCCAGCAGCGACAGGGCCCTGGGGTACTTC
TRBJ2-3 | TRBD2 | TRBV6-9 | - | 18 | CASSFAERGGPTTDTQYF | TGTGCCAGCAGTTTCGCTGAACGGGGGGGCCCTACCACAGATACGCAGTATTTT
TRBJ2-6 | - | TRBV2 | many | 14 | CASSPAPQANVLTF | TGTGCCAGCAGCCCAGCGCCACAGGCCAACGTCCTGACTTTC
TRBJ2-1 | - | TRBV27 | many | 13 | CASSWQPYNEQFF | TGTGCCAGCAGTTGGCAGCCCTACAATGAGCAGTTCTTC
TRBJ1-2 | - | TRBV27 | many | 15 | CASSSPGRTNYGYTF | TGTGCCAGCAGTTCCCCGGGCCGTACTAACTATGGCTACACCTTC